This TCR beta chain was sequenced in a study of Graves' ophthalmopathy and Graves' hyperthyroidism. Germline V gene data show CDR1 as LNHNV and CDR2 as YYDKDF (reference sequence). V lost 2 bases, J lost 6 bases, and 11 bases lay in between. The CDR3 consists of 14 residues. This clonotype was counted ten times or more. Amplified TCR beta CDR3 regions were obtained using RNA transcripts as template. HTBI-primed RT-PCR formed the first round, and a multiplex PCR formed the second. TCRdb used MiXCR to reprocess the multiplex PCR reads, holding one entry per CDR3 protein. The table shows hundreds of thousands of distinct CDR3 sequences, with more than 40% occurring only once. Clinicians diagnosed using symptoms, serum thyroxine, TRAb, thyroid ultrasound and orbital computed tomography.

This clonotype originated in an adult man with Graves' ophthalmopathy. Sequenced input: peripheral blood. The V gene is TRBV15, the J gene TRBJ1-5; D might be TRBD1 (6 bases). The CDR3 is CATSRRGAGQPQHF. DNA of the CDR3: TGTGCCACCAGCAGACGGGGGGCAGGTCAGCCCCAGCATTTT.